This T cell receptor (beta chain) appears in the sequencing data of a study of blood T cell repertoires in COVID-19. As for the study in general: Nucleic acid was either cDNA or gDNA, and it came from T cells, B-cell-depleted T cells, or PBMCs.

Assay used: immunoSEQ multiplex PCR; TCRdb lists only in-frame clones, some missing. The data contain about 64,000 clones, approximately 78% of them seen just once; the ten biggest clones take up approximately 12%. The germline gives CDR1 SGHNT, CDR2 YENEEA. CDR3 length: 15 residues. Trimming shortened V by 0 bases and J by 8 bases, and 11 bases separated the two germline ends. Sequenced sample: peripheral blood. The clonotype comes from a human donor in a cohort sampled during active COVID-19. V usage is TRBV11-3 and J usage is TRBJ1-6, with no clear D. The CDR3, as DNA: TGTGCCAGCAGCTTAGACGGCAGGTTAGATTCACCCCTCCACTTT. Its protein is CASSLDGRLDSPLHF.